This passage covers 23 T cell receptor beta chains from one sample sequenced in a study of T cells in Graves' hyperthyroidism and ophthalmopathy (dated by TCRdb to between 2018 and 2021). Libraries were prepared through multiplex PCR. TCRdb records Illumina HiSeq 2000 as the sequencer. The TCR beta CDR3 regions were amplified from the RNA transcripts. A first-round RT-PCR of the TCR CDR3 used the HTBI primer set with the Qiagen OneStep RT-PCR kit. TCRdb applied fastp at Q25 and MiXCR to the public reads, then kept only in-frame beta chains. Records with the same CDR3 protein are collapsed into one entry carrying the most frequent genes and DNA. The sample profile shows a few hundred thousand distinct CDR3 sequences; about 15% of them were found once. The ten top clones hold roughly 49% of the sample. The specimen was blood. Source of these receptors: a woman aged 45-65 years with Graves' hyperthyroidism.

This clonotype was picked up many times. This chain links TRBV7-8 with TRBJ2-1; 13 bases are a match to TRBD2. Germline V gene data show CDR1 as SGHVS and CDR2 as FQNEAQ. V lost 5 bases to trimming and J lost 9 bases; unmatched junction nucleotides: 10. The CDR3 sequence is 16 residues long. The CDR3 nucleotides read TGTGCCAGCAGCCAAAGACTAGCGGGAGGTGGTGGTGAGCAGTTCTTC. Its translation is CASSQRLAGGGGEQFF. Supplemented by reference TRBV7-8 and TRBJ2-1, the full variable domain reads GAGVSQSPRYKVAKRGQDVALRCDPISGHVSLFWYQQALGQGPEFLTYFQNEAQLDKSGLPSDRFFAERPEGSVSTLKIQRTQQEDSAVYLCASSQRLAGGGGEQFFGPGTRLTVL.

In this sample, this clonotype turned up a few times. Germline and junction disagree at one end, which may indicate a read error. J is TRBJ2-5 and V is TRBV14; possibly TRBD1 or TRBD2 for D (5 bases each). The V gene's germline CDR1 is SGHDN and CDR2 FVKESK. This CDR3 is 14 amino acids long. The CDR3 nucleotides read TGTGCCAGCAGCCTCATCGGGGCCCAAGGGACCCAGTACTTC. Its protein is CASSLIGAQGTQYF.

This clonotype was found many times. In DNA, the CDR3 is TGTGCCTGGAGTCAATTAAGGAACACTGAAGCTTTCTTT. Its protein product is CAWSQLRNTEAFF. J is TRBJ1-1 and V is TRBV30; D not certain. Trimming left V 2 bases short and J 1 base short, with 8 bases between. The germline CDR1 and CDR2 sequences are GTSNPN and SVGIG (reference sequence). The CDR3 runs to 13 residues.

The chain carries TRBV13 and TRBJ2-1; D call uncertain. V dropped 5 bases and J dropped 4 bases, with 21 bases sitting between them. The germline V gene has CDR1 PRHDT and CDR2 FYEKMQ (reference sequence). The CDR3 is made up of 17 amino acids. The CDR3 DNA is TGTGCCAGCAGCCTCGGTCGCCGGGCCCTCGATTACAATGAGCAGTTCTTC. This sequence encodes CASSLGRRALDYNEQFF.

This clonotype appeared many times. The V and J genes are TRBV12-3 or TRBV12-4 and TRBJ1-2, with D tentatively TRBD1 (5 bases). This CDR3 comprises 14 residues. Deletions cut 3 bases from V and 7 bases from J, with 15 bases between. Written as DNA, the CDR3 is TGTGCCAGCAGTTTGCCTGGGGGGTACTCTGGCTACACCTTC. This sequence encodes CASSLPGGYSGYTF.

The chain joins TRBV19 to TRBJ2-1, with TRBD2 matching 14 bases. V gave up 7 bases and J gave up 3 bases; unmatched junction bases: 11. The V gene's germline CDR1 is LNHDA and CDR2 SQIVND (reference sequence). This CDR3 has 18 residues. The CDR3 loop reads CASIMTSGRALDYNEQFF. The CDR3, as DNA: TGTGCCAGTATAATGACTAGCGGGAGGGCCTTGGACTACAATGAGCAGTTCTTC.

In this sample, this clonotype turned up a few times. The chain uses TRBV4-1 and TRBJ1-5, with 8 bases matching TRBD1. The trim removed 0 bases at V and 5 bases at J, leaving 3 bases unmatched. Germline V gives CDR1 MGHRA, CDR2 YSYEKL. The CDR3 loop spans 15 amino acids. As DNA, the CDR3 is TGCGCCAGCAGCCAAGAGGCGACAGGGGATCAGCCCCAGCATTTT. Its protein product is CASSQEATGDQPQHF.

The CDR3 is CASNPGASGGGQFF. In DNA form, the CDR3 reads TGTGCCAGCAACCCAGGGGCTAGCGGAGGGGGGCAGTTCTTC. This rearrangement joins TRBV7-9 to TRBJ2-1, with D possibly matching TRBD2 (7 bases). Trimming removed 7 bases at V and 12 bases at J, with 22 bases between. From germline, CDR1 is SEHNR and CDR2 FQNEAQ (reference sequence). This CDR3 spans 14 amino acids.

This clonotype was detected ten times or more. V usage is TRBV27 and J usage is TRBJ2-2; D may be TRBD1 or TRBD2 (5 bases each). Germline V CDR1 and CDR2: MNHEY, SMNVEV (reference sequence). This CDR3 contains 16 residues. Trimming pared 6 bases from V and 6 bases from J, leaving 20 bases between. CDR3 in DNA: TGTGCCAGCAGCCCCCGGGACCCTACCCTAGCCGGGGAGCTGTTTTTT. This translates into CASSPRDPTLAGELFF.

A few counts support this clonotype. The junction does not match germline at one end; this may be a read error. The chain links TRBV29-1 to TRBJ2-1, with D perhaps TRBD2 (5 bases). The germline V gene has CDR1 SQVTM and CDR2 ANQGSEA. The CDR3 sequence is 13 residues long. The CDR3 here is CSVPSYSYNGQFF. CDR3 DNA sequence: TGCAGCGTTCCTAGCTACTCCTACAATGGGCAGTTCTTC.

Only a few counts were recorded for this clonotype. This chain uses TRBV15 with TRBJ2-3; D is ambiguous. Germline V gives CDR1 LNHNV, CDR2 YYDKDF (reference sequence). V was pared by 0 bases and J by 11 bases, with 9 bases between. The CDR3 runs to 12 residues. The CDR3 nucleotides are TGTGCCACCAGCAGAGATGGGGTTGGGCAGTATTTT. This sequence encodes CATSRDGVGQYF.

The chain couples TRBV5-1 to TRBJ2-3; 7 nucleotides align to TRBD2. The J segment lost 3 bases and the V segment lost 5 bases, leaving 6 bases of the junction unmatched. CDR1 is SGHRS, CDR2 YFSETQ, per germline. This CDR3 is built from 14 residues. The CDR3: CASRGGSSTDTQYF. As DNA, the CDR3 is TGCGCCAGCAGAGGCGGGAGTTCAACAGATACGCAGTATTTT.

In this sample, this clonotype turned up a few times. The V call is TRBV29-1, the J call TRBJ1-2; D not certain. The V gene's germline CDR1 is SQVTM and CDR2 ANQGSEA. This CDR3 is built from 14 residues. The V and J ends lost 1 base and 3 bases respectively, with 12 bases between them. In DNA form, the CDR3 reads TGCAGCGTTGAAGGGGTTGCAGAGGACTATGGCTACACCTTC. It yields the protein CSVEGVAEDYGYTF. The variable domain in full, with the rest retrieved from reference TRBV29-1 and TRBJ1-2, is SAVISQKPSRDICQRGTSLTIQCQVDSQVTMMFWYRQQPGQSLTLIATANQGSEATYESGFVIDKFPISRPNLTFSTLTVSNMSPEDSSIYLCSVEGVAEDYGYTFGSGTRLTVV.

The chain couples TRBV11-3 to TRBJ1-4; maybe TRBD1 (6 bases). The CDR3 is made up of 15 amino acids. Trimming removed 5 bases from V and 8 bases from J, with 18 bases in between. CDR1 is SGHNT, CDR2 YENEEA, per germline. This chain's CDR3 is CASSGYGDIEEKLFF. CDR3 DNA: TGTGCCAGCAGCGGGTACGGGGACATCGAAGAAAAACTGTTTTTT.

This clonotype was observed a handful of times. The rearrangement uses TRBV7-9 and TRBJ1-1; D uncertain. V lost 2 bases, J lost 8 bases, and 9 bases lay in between. The germline gives CDR1 SEHNR, CDR2 FQNEAQ (reference sequence). The CDR3 length is 12 residues. CDR3 residues: CASSLTQAEAFF. The CDR3 region has the DNA TGTGCCAGCAGCTTAACTCAGGCAGAAGCTTTCTTT. Full variable domain (remainder filled in from reference TRBV7-9 and TRBJ1-1): DTGVSQNPRHKITKRGQNVTFRCDPISEHNRLYWYRQTLGQGPEFLTYFQNEAQLEKSRLLSDRFSAERPKGSFSTLEIQRTEQGDSAMYLCASSLTQAEAFFGQGTRLTVV.

This clonotype was recorded a few times. The gene calls are TRBV7-2 and TRBJ1-5; a weak D match, TRBD1 (6 bases). V was trimmed by 5 bases and J by 6 bases, leaving 20 bases between them. Germline V gene data show CDR1 as SGHTA and CDR2 as FQGNSA. This CDR3 has 16 residues. CDR3 protein: CASSPLRGERGQPQHF. In nucleotides, the CDR3 is TGTGCCAGCAGCCCCCTCAGGGGAGAACGGGGTCAGCCCCAGCATTTT. The full variable domain, in which reference TRBV7-2 and TRBJ1-5 provide the parts outside the CDR3, is GAGVSQSPSNKVTEKGKDVELRCDPISGHTALYWYRQSLGQGLEFLIYFQGNSAPDKSGLPSDRFSAERTGGSVSTLTIQRTQQEDSAVYLCASSPLRGERGQPQHFGDGTRLSIL.

In this sample, this clonotype turned up many times. The rearrangement joins TRBV12-3 or TRBV12-4 to TRBJ2-7, with 10 bases identical to TRBD2. The CDR3 length is 14 residues. V lost 6 bases to trimming and J lost 0 bases; unmatched junction nucleotides: 2. CDR3 protein: CASRASGSSYEQYF. CDR3 DNA sequence: TGTGCCAGCAGAGCTAGCGGGAGCTCCTACGAGCAGTACTTC.

This chain connects TRBV28 to TRBJ2-5; 11 nucleotides line up with TRBD1. The V gene end was trimmed by 5 bases and the J gene end by 5 bases; junction bases not matched to a gene: 7. Germline V CDR1 and CDR2: MDHEN, SYDVKM. The CDR3 is made up of 15 amino acids. CDR3 DNA: TGTGCCAGCAGTCCTCGGACAGGGGGCAGGGAGACCCAGTACTTC. Protein: CASSPRTGGRETQYF.

The V and J genes are TRBV6-2 or TRBV6-3 and TRBJ2-7, with a possible D match to TRBD1 (5 bases). The CDR3 length is 12 residues. V lost 5 bases and J lost 3, with 8 bases in between. The V gene's germline CDR1 is MNHEY and CDR2 SVGEGT. CDR3 loop: CASSPGHYEQYF. The CDR3 DNA sequence: TGTGCCAGCAGTCCAGGACACTACGAGCAGTACTTC.

This clonotype has just a few counts. The chain recombines TRBV30 with TRBJ2-6; no clear D. V lost 0 bases to trimming and J lost 1 base, with 4 bases between them. The CDR3 totals 14 residues. Germline CDR1 reads GTSNPN; CDR2 reads SVGIG (reference sequence). CDR3 amino acids: CAWSVRSGANVLTF. CDR3 coding DNA: TGTGCCTGGAGTGTTAGGTCTGGGGCCAACGTCCTGACTTTC.

The chain recombines TRBV6-1 with TRBJ2-3, with TRBD1 matching 9 bases. There are 17 residues in the CDR3. Looked up from germline, CDR1 is MNHNS and CDR2 is SASEGT. V gave up 2 bases and J gave up 1 base; unmatched junction bases: 7. CDR3 sequence (DNA): TGTGCCAGCAGTGAATGGGGCCGGACAGGGGGCACAGATACGCAGTATTTT. Its translation: CASSEWGRTGGTDTQYF.

This clonotype has at least ten counts. The rearrangement joins TRBV28 to TRBJ2-1; D may be TRBD1 (7 bases). V dropped 6 bases and J dropped 15 bases, with 15 bases sitting between them. CDR3 length: 11 residues. Germline V gives CDR1 MDHEN, CDR2 SYDVKM. CDR3 nucleotides: TGTGCCAGCAGCAATGACAGGGAGGCGTTCTTC. Protein product: CASSNDREAFF.

This clonotype was found a few times. This chain joins TRBV28 and TRBJ1-1, with D perhaps matching TRBD1 (6 bases). CDR3 size: 13 residues. V was pared by 8 bases and J by 7 bases, with 17 bases between. Germline CDR1 is MDHEN and CDR2 is SYDVKM. The CDR3 sequence: CASPNRASGEAFF. In DNA, the CDR3 is TGTGCCAGCCCGAACAGGGCGTCGGGTGAAGCTTTCTTT.